This T cell receptor (beta chain) comes out of a study of T-cell memory formation after mild COVID-19. This CDR3 is built from 17 residues. The V gene lost 0 bases and the J gene lost 0 bases, with 15 bases spanning the gap. Looked up from germline, CDR1 is DFQATT and CDR2 is SNEGSKA (reference sequence). TCRdb re-called the 5' RACE reads with MiXCR, one entry per CDR3 protein. The sample includes hundreds of thousands of distinct CDR3 sequences, about a fifth of them seen just once. Notes on the study in general: Pre-infection memory carried some responding clones, suggesting that cross-reactive memory joined. Clones contracting across day 15 to 85 had a balanced CD4/CD8 profile; later expanding clones leaned CD4+. Researchers report contracting CD4+ clones mostly in CM and EM, with CD8+ clones in EMRA.

With respect to this clonotype: Its antigen is currently unknown.

The V call is TRBV20-1, the J call TRBJ1-3, with a tentative D call TRBD1 (5 bases). This TCR was recovered from an adult woman who had mild COVID-19 (a few samples of this study predate the infection). Cell type and time point are not known. Sequencing was performed on PBMCs or a T cell subset sorted from them (not recorded which). CDR3 nucleotides: TGCAGTGCTAGAGATCAGGCAGGGCCCACCTCTGGAAACACCATATATTTT. Encoded protein: CSARDQAGPTSGNTIYF.